This T cell receptor (beta chain) is from a study of OX40 agonist ivuxolimab in advanced cancers. Study-wide results and caveats: There was clonal expansion of CD4+ and CD8+ blood T cells by week 6 at 0.1 to 3.0 mg/kg. On average, CD8+ T cells showed a greater number of expanded clones than CD4+.

Germline V gene data show CDR1 as SGHTA and CDR2 as FQGNSA. V gave up 0 bases and J gave up 2 bases, with 17 bases separating them. This CDR3 has 18 residues. Sequencing was performed with immunoSEQ multiplex PCR; in TCRdb, only in-frame clones are kept and a portion is missing. Of tens of thousands of clones in the sample, roughly 87% were seen once. For this clone: Its antigen is as yet unknown.

The rearrangement joins TRBV7-2 to TRBJ1-3; D uncertain. This receptor was obtained from an adult with an advanced solid tumor such as melanoma, head and neck, liver or kidney cancer. The sequencing used CD4+ or CD8+ T cells sorted from blood, collected in a trial of the OX40 agonist ivuxolimab. The DNA for the CDR3 is TGTGCCAGCAGCTTAGCGGTACATTGGGGTCAGGCTGGAAACACCATATATTTT. Its translation: CASSLAVHWGQAGNTIYF.